The sequence of this TCR beta chain was determined in a study of beta chain features in type 1 diabetes. About the study: Comparable age, gender and cell yields were observed in patients relative to healthy donors.

Germline V gene lookup returns CDR1 SGHTA and CDR2 FQGTGA. This CDR3 comprises 14 residues. V was cut by 1 base and J by 3 bases, with 8 bases left in between. With regard to this clone: Its antigen is not identified.

Expressed TCRB transcripts were sequenced because the isolated RNA had all been reverse transcribed beforehand. Sequencing used immunoSEQ multiplex PCR; TCRdb keeps in-frame clones, though not all of them. The sample has roughly 100,000 clones; approximately 30% are singletons. Points from the study as a whole: The naive, central memory and Treg TCRB repertoires looked more alike in patients than they did in healthy donors. Moderate yet significant TCRB CDR3 shortening was seen in Type 1 diabetes patients in all four CD4+ subsets.

The TCR was taken from a woman between 18 and 29 years old with type 1 diabetes. Sequencing was done on a sample of central memory CD4+ T cells from blood. This chain connects TRBV7-3 to TRBJ2-3; D is undetermined. The CDR3 protein is CASSLNPSTDTQYF. CDR3 in DNA: TGTGCCAGCAGCTTAAACCCCAGTACAGATACGCAGTATTTT.